What follows are 7 T cell receptor beta chains derived from one specimen sequenced in a study of cytomegalovirus exposure and HLA in healthy donors. 60 Vbeta and 13 Jbeta primers were used in PCR. TCRdb keeps only in-frame clones here, not all; method: immunoSEQ multiplex PCR. The sample has about 150,000 clones, approximately 80% seen once. The sequencing input was PBMCs. The origin of the receptors is a woman aged 40 to 55 in good health and CMV-seropositive.

J is TRBJ1-4 and V is TRBV5-4, with D hard to call. V lost 4 bases, J lost 5 bases, and 15 bases lay in between. This CDR3 comprises 15 residues. CDR1 and CDR2 from the germline V gene are SGHNT and YYREEE (reference sequence). The CDR3 loop is CASSLQSGVNEKLFF. CDR3 nucleotide sequence: TGTGCCAGCAGCCTTCAGTCCGGGGTCAATGAAAAACTGTTTTTT.

Only one count was recorded for this clone. This rearrangement joins TRBV7-6 to TRBJ1-1, with 10 bases fitting TRBD1. Germline V gene sequence: CDR1 SGHVS, CDR2 FNYEAQ. The CDR3 length is 14 residues. The ends lost 5 bases at V and 5 bases at J; junction bases unmatched: 5. The CDR3 bases are TGTGCCAGCAGCACCGACAGGGGGCTTACTGAAGCTTTCTTT. This codes for CASSTDRGLTEAFF.

The chain combines TRBV6-5 with TRBJ2-1; D is possibly TRBD2 (6 bases). The CDR3 covers 14 residues. V dropped 4 bases and J dropped 4 bases, with 11 bases sitting between them. The germline V gene encodes CDR1 MNHEY and CDR2 SVGAGI. DNA for the CDR3: TGTGCCAGCAGTTGGGACTCATTATACAATGAGCAGTTCTTC. This translates into CASSWDSLYNEQFF.

This clone showed up just once. The rearrangement joins TRBV2 to TRBJ2-5; 9 bases are shared with TRBD1. The end of the DNA aligns better with TRBJ2-7, so the J call may be wrong. CDR1 is SNHLY and CDR2 is FYNNEI in the germline V gene. This CDR3 has 14 amino acids. CDR3 sequence (DNA): TGTGCCAGCAGTGATGGGACAGGGCCTTACGAGCAGTACTTC. It translates to CASSDGTGPYEQYF.

J is TRBJ1-2 and V is TRBV6-5; 7 bases are shared with TRBD1. Trimming cost V 5 bases and J 4 bases; bases outside gene matches: 4. CDR1 is MNHEY and CDR2 is SVGAGI in the germline V gene. The length of the CDR3 is 13 residues. The CDR3 coding sequence is TGTGCCAGCAGTACAGCAGGGGGCTATGGCTACACCTTC. It translates to CASSTAGGYGYTF.

The rearrangement joins TRBV2 to TRBJ1-5; the D is unclear. The germline V gene has CDR1 SNHLY and CDR2 FYNNEI. This CDR3 contains 12 residues. With 7 bases removed from V and 6 bases from J, the gap between germline ends came to 10 bases. The CDR3 region has the DNA TGTGCCAGCATGATGGGAGGTCAGCCCCAGCATTTT. The encoded protein is CASMMGGQPQHF.

This clone has more than one count but fewer than ten. The chain couples TRBV7-2 to TRBJ2-7, with a possible D match to TRBD1 (5 bases). V was cut by 6 bases and J by 0 bases, with 9 bases left in between. This CDR3 has 13 amino acids. The germline V gene encodes CDR1 SGHTA and CDR2 FQGNSA. This CDR3 is CASRTDTSYEQYF. In DNA form, the CDR3 reads TGTGCCAGCAGGACGGACACCTCCTACGAGCAGTACTTC. The full variable domain, completed using reference TRBV7-2 and TRBJ2-7, is GAGVSQSPSNKVTEKGKDVELRCDPISGHTALYWYRQSLGQGLEFLIYFQGNSAPDKSGLPSDRFSAERTGGSVSTLTIQRTQQEDSAVYLCASRTDTSYEQYFGPGTRLTVT.